The clone carrying this T cell receptor beta chain has at least ten counts. Per the germline V gene, CDR1 is ENHRY and CDR2 is SYGVKD. V was cut by 3 bases and J by 5 bases, with 10 bases left in between. CDR3 length equals 13 residues. Hyperthyroidism, newly diagnosed and lasting under 2 months, affected patients aged 18 to 65. These data are taken from a study of T cells in Graves' hyperthyroidism and ophthalmopathy. Researchers took RNA transcripts and amplified the TCR beta CDR3 regions from them. First-round RT-PCR targeting the TCR CDR3 was performed with the HTBI primer set. TCRdb re-called the multiplex PCR reads with MiXCR, one entry per CDR3 protein. The repertoire consists of 400,000 to 600,000 distinct CDR3 sequences, with less than 25% occurring once and the leading ten covering more than 20%.

The source of this sequence is a man between 18 and 29 years old with Graves' hyperthyroidism. Sequences were obtained from blood. The J gene is TRBJ1-1, the V gene TRBV10-3; D unclear. In DNA form, the CDR3 reads TGTGCCATCAGTGACAGGATGCAGACTGAAGCTTTCTTT. It yields the protein CAISDRMQTEAFF.